Listed here is a single T cell receptor beta chain. Antigen specificity is unknown. The CDR3 totals 16 residues. Germline CDR1 is SGHTA and CDR2 is FQGNSA. J lost 0 bases, V lost 3 bases, and 3 bases had no gene match. TCRdb's table, derived via immunoSEQ multiplex PCR, lists solely in-frame clones and lacks some. The repertoire holds 2 million to 2.5 million clones, with about nine tenths as singletons. Donors comprised healthy HIV-negative adults lacking recent acute infections or vaccinations. Researchers partitioned CD4+ cells into CD45RA+ naive and CD45RA-negative memory subsets. The data originate from a study of shared clonotypes between healthy human individuals. Findings and caveats of the study: Clonotypes not shared had lower generation probabilities than those common to all four donors.

The chain employs TRBV7-2 and TRBJ2-5; 11 positions agree with TRBD2. The sequencing input was naive CD4+ T cells from PBMCs. Regarding subset: CD45RA+ positively selected. The TCR sequence derives from a man between 18 and 29 years old in good health. Some clones in this sample may be carry-over from other donors' samples. Here the CDR3 DNA reads TGTGCCAGCAGCTTGACTAGCGGGAAGTACCAAGAGACCCAGTACTTC. Amino acid sequence: CASSLTSGKYQETQYF.